This T cell receptor (beta chain) was identified during a study of cytomegalovirus exposure and HLA in healthy donors. Study-wide points: Presence/absence analyses rested on an assumption that sequencing depth was roughly uniform across donors. Per published accounts, TCR beta sequences correctly predicted the HLA-A and HLA-B alleles of most subjects.

Concerning this clone itself: What it recognizes is unknown.

PCR used 60 Vbeta primers and 13 Jbeta primers. In the authors' workflow: In a later analysis, about 12 million of some 80 million unique beta chains occurred in at least two donors. The table came from immunoSEQ multiplex PCR; TCRdb's copy has only in-frame clones and leaves some out. The DNA was the basis for D and trimming; V, J and clone size are from that table. This table holds 120,000 or so clones, approximately 72% found once. The germline V gene has CDR1 MGHDK and CDR2 SYGVNS. With 6 bases removed from V and 0 bases from J, the gap between germline ends came to 13 bases. CDR3 length: 15 residues.

Sequencing was performed on PBMCs. V is TRBV25-1 and J is TRBJ2-3, with unresolved D. The sequence was obtained from a man in his fifties or sixties in good health and CMV-seropositive. CDR3 region: CASSAIHASTDTQYF. In DNA, the CDR3 is TGTGCCAGCAGCGCGATTCATGCTAGCACAGATACGCAGTATTTT.